Below are 6 T cell receptor beta chains sequenced from a single sample in a study of blood T cell repertoires in COVID-19. Only in-frame clones appear in the TCRdb table, and some are missing; sequencing was by immunoSEQ multiplex PCR. The table records hundreds of thousands of clones, roughly 89% of them present only once. Sequenced input: PBMCs or T cells enriched from blood (not recorded which). The receptors stem from a woman between 45 and 60 years old who had been exposed to COVID-19.

This clone was observed a handful of times. The chain combines TRBV3-1 (or the pseudogene TRBV3-2) with TRBJ1-1, with 7 bases matching TRBD1. The junction had 19 bases not matched to a gene; V was cut back by 3 bases and J by 0 bases. The germline V gene encodes CDR1 LGHDT and CDR2 YNNKEL (reference sequence). This CDR3 comprises 20 residues. CDR3 DNA sequence: TGTGCCAGCAGCCACCCTATGGACAGGCCGTCCGATCGGGTGAACACTGAAGCTTTCTTT. It encodes CASSHPMDRPSDRVNTEAFF.

V usage is TRBV4-1 and J usage is TRBJ1-5, with a weak D call TRBD1 (6 bases). This CDR3 comprises 18 residues. Germline CDR1 reads MGHRA; CDR2 reads YSYEKL. V gave up 4 bases and J gave up 0 bases, with 19 bases separating them. The CDR3 region is CASSLDASTGYSNQPQHF. The DNA of the CDR3 is TGCGCCAGCAGCCTCGACGCCTCTACAGGGTATAGCAATCAGCCCCAGCATTTT.

The J gene is TRBJ2-7, the V gene TRBV5-1; 8 nucleotides align to TRBD2. This CDR3 contains 16 residues. In germline, CDR1 is SGHRS, CDR2 YFSETQ. Trimming at V came to 0 bases and at J to 7 bases, leaving 12 bases not matched to a gene. This CDR3 is CASSLGAAGGRVEQYF. CDR3 sequence (DNA): TGCGCCAGCAGCTTGGGGGCGGCGGGGGGACGCGTGGAGCAGTACTTC. Using reference TRBV5-1 and TRBJ2-7 for the parts outside the CDR3, the full variable domain is KAGVTQTPRYLIKTRGQQVTLSCSPISGHRSVSWYQQTPGQGLQFLFEYFSETQRNKGNFPGRFSGRQFSNSRSEMNVSTLELGDSALYLCASSLGAAGGRVEQYFGPGTRLTVT.

CDR3 bases: TGTGCCTGGAGTGTCTGGACAAACACTGAAGCTTTCTTT. Amino acids: CAWSVWTNTEAFF. This sequence joins TRBV30 and TRBJ1-1; tentatively, D is TRBD1 (5 bases). Germline-derived CDR1 and CDR2 are GTSNPN and SVGIG (reference sequence). The CDR3 covers 13 residues. The ends were cut back, 0 bases at V and 2 bases at J, with 7 bases in the middle.

This chain uses TRBV3-1 (or the pseudogene TRBV3-2) with TRBJ1-1; D is unclear. The germline gives CDR1 LGHDT, CDR2 YNNKEL (reference sequence). The CDR3 is 14 residues long. With 3 bases removed from V and 5 bases from J, the gap between germline ends came to 13 bases. In DNA, the CDR3 is TGTGCCAGCAGCCAGTTCCCAGGCGCGACTGAAGCTTTCTTT. Its translation: CASSQFPGATEAFF.

This clone is a singleton in its sample. This chain uses TRBV6-5 with TRBJ1-1; TRBD1 might be the D (5 bases). CDR3 length: 16 residues. Germline V CDR1 and CDR2: MNHEY, SVGAGI. V shed 3 bases and J shed 4 bases, with 18 bases lying between them. CDR3 in amino acids: CASSYWPGEGSTEAFF. The DNA of the CDR3 is TGTGCCAGCAGTTATTGGCCCGGGGAGGGGAGCACTGAAGCTTTCTTT.